These 17 T cell receptor beta chains share one sample of origin, sequenced in a study of CD8 T cells in acute hepatitis C reinfection. Time point given: naive CD8 control sorted from an acute-time-point sample. Sequencing was performed with immunoSEQ multiplex PCR; in TCRdb, only in-frame clones are kept and a portion is missing. The table records about 40,000 clones, approximately 85% of them present only once. The sequencing input was naive CD8+ T cells from PBMCs. The receptors shown here come from a woman younger than 35 who spontaneously cleared hepatitis C infection.

CDR3 coding DNA: TGTGCCAGCATGGGAGCGGGAGGGCCGACCTACGAGCAGTACTTC. It is translated as CASMGAGGPTYEQYF. The chain links TRBV2 to TRBJ2-7; TRBD2 matches at 10 bases. The CDR3 length is 15 residues. V shed 7 bases, J shed 2 bases, and the junction held 8 bases outside the gene matches. Per germline, CDR1 SNHLY and CDR2 FYNNEI.

The rearrangement links TRBV5-1 to TRBJ2-7; 7 bases line up with TRBD1. V was pared by 4 bases and J by 4 bases, with 2 bases of the junction left unmatched. CDR3 length: 12 amino acids. Germline loops: CDR1 SGHRS, CDR2 YFSETQ. In nucleotides, the CDR3 is TGCGCCAGCAGCGGGGACAGTTACGAGCAGTACTTC. Amino acids: CASSGDSYEQYF. Supplemented by reference TRBV5-1 and TRBJ2-7, the full variable domain reads KAGVTQTPRYLIKTRGQQVTLSCSPISGHRSVSWYQQTPGQGLQFLFEYFSETQRNKGNFPGRFSGRQFSNSRSEMNVSTLELGDSALYLCASSGDSYEQYFGPGTRLTVT.

The count of this clone is one. V and J are TRBV27 and TRBJ2-1; 7 bases agree with TRBD2. Germline values: CDR1 MNHEY, CDR2 SMNVEV (reference sequence). The CDR3 loop spans 17 amino acids. Germline trimming cut 5 bases from V and 4 bases from J; bases unmatched to any gene: 14. The CDR3 loop reads CASSLYPGGSLYNEQFF. The CDR3, as DNA: TGTGCCAGCAGTCTATACCCTGGCGGGAGCCTTTACAATGAGCAGTTCTTC.

The chain recombines TRBV19 with TRBJ2-7; TRBD1 matches at 9 bases. Germline V gene sequence: CDR1 LNHDA, CDR2 SQIVND (reference sequence). The CDR3 runs 16 residues. V gave up 0 bases and J gave up 4 bases; unmatched junction bases: 7. As DNA, the CDR3 is TGTGCCAGTAGTATAGAGCGGACAGGGGCAATGTACGAGCAGTACTTC. This sequence encodes CASSIERTGAMYEQYF.

This sequence joins TRBV7-8 and TRBJ2-5; no reliable D call. CDR3 length: 15 amino acids. The germline V gene has CDR1 SGHVS and CDR2 FQNEAQ. Trimming took off 1 base at V and 4 bases at J, with 13 bases between the two ends. CDR3 coding DNA: TGTGCCAGCAGCTTAGTTCGAATACGGATAGAGACCCAGTACTTC. This gives the protein CASSLVRIRIETQYF.

The chain combines TRBV27 with TRBJ2-1; no clear D gene. Looked up from germline, CDR1 is MNHEY and CDR2 is SMNVEV (reference sequence). This CDR3 is built from 12 residues. The V end lost 5 bases, the J end lost 9 bases, and 11 bases lay between the germline ends. This CDR3 is CASSEVRGEQFF. In DNA, the CDR3 is TGTGCCAGCAGTGAAGTGCGTGGTGAGCAGTTCTTC.

Written as DNA, the CDR3 is TGTGCCAGCAGTTACGGGGGGCCGGAGTATGGCTACACCTTC. Translated: CASSYGGPEYGYTF. V and J are TRBV6-5 and TRBJ1-2, with D perhaps TRBD1 (6 bases). V lost 2 bases, J lost 5 bases, and 12 bases lay in between. Germline CDR1 is MNHEY and CDR2 is SVGAGI. CDR3 length equals 14 residues.

V gene TRBV6-4 combines with J gene TRBJ2-3; D is unresolved. CDR1 MRHNA and CDR2 SNTAGT come from the germline V gene. The length of the CDR3 is 14 residues. The ends were cut back, 2 bases at V and 4 bases at J, with 10 bases in the middle. The CDR3 sequence is CASSDRISADTQYF. Written as DNA, the CDR3 is TGTGCCAGCAGTGACAGGATTTCGGCAGATACGCAGTATTTT.

DNA of the CDR3: TGTGCCAGCAGCCGATCAGCGGGAGCTGGGGAGCAGTACTTC. Encoded protein: CASSRSAGAGEQYF. The V gene is TRBV27, the J gene TRBJ2-7, with 8 bases identical to TRBD2. CDR3 length: 14 amino acids. Looked up from germline, CDR1 is MNHEY and CDR2 is SMNVEV (reference sequence). J gave up 7 bases and V 6 bases, and 11 bases lay outside the gene matches.

This chain connects TRBV27 to TRBJ2-7, with a weak D call TRBD2 (5 bases). Trimming cost V 2 bases and J 3 bases, with 17 bases left between them. This CDR3 is built from 16 residues. In germline, CDR1 is MNHEY, CDR2 SMNVEV (reference sequence). CDR3 DNA sequence: TGTGCCAGCAGTTTAACTGGCCAGATAGGACTCTACGAGCAGTACTTC. Translated: CASSLTGQIGLYEQYF.

The V call is TRBV27, the J call TRBJ1-5; 7 nucleotides line up with TRBD1. V dropped 5 bases and J dropped 2; count of bases not matched to a gene: 6. The V gene's germline CDR1 is MNHEY and CDR2 SMNVEV (reference sequence). CDR3 length equals 15 residues. In nucleotides, the CDR3 is TGTGCCAGCAGTGCCCTCACAGGGGGCAATCAGCCCCAGCATTTT. It yields the protein CASSALTGGNQPQHF.

The chain couples TRBV5-4 to TRBJ2-2; D gene unclear. This CDR3 spans 13 amino acids. Germline V gene data show CDR1 as SGHNT and CDR2 as YYREEE (reference sequence). V gave up 4 bases and J gave up 3 bases, with 7 bases separating them. Written as DNA, the CDR3 is TGTGCCAGCAGCCCCCCGGACACCGGGGAGCTGTTTTTT. It encodes CASSPPDTGELFF.

V gene TRBV19 combines with J gene TRBJ2-5; TRBD2 aligns across 15 bases. Germline V gene sequence: CDR1 LNHDA, CDR2 SQIVND (reference sequence). Germline trimming cut 1 base from V and 5 bases from J; bases unmatched to any gene: 5. This CDR3 has 17 amino acids. The CDR3 sequence is CASSIVWTSGRVETQYF. CDR3 DNA: TGTGCCAGTAGTATAGTATGGACTAGCGGGAGGGTCGAGACCCAGTACTTC.

This sequence joins TRBV13 and TRBJ2-4; 11 nucleotides line up with TRBD1. This CDR3 is 16 amino acids long. The ends lost 7 bases at V and 3 bases at J; junction bases unmatched: 8. The germline CDR1 and CDR2 sequences are PRHDT and FYEKMQ (reference sequence). The CDR3 loop is CASTRWDRGDKNIQYF. DNA for the CDR3: TGTGCCAGCACTCGTTGGGACAGGGGGGACAAAAACATTCAGTACTTC.

This rearrangement joins TRBV19 to TRBJ1-1; possible D gene TRBD1, 6 bases. The germline CDR1 and CDR2 sequences are LNHDA and SQIVND (reference sequence). The ends were cut back, 1 base at V and 4 bases at J, with 10 bases in the middle. The CDR3 loop spans 14 amino acids. The CDR3 region is CASSIGQGLTEAFF. The CDR3 DNA is TGTGCCAGTAGTATAGGTCAGGGGCTCACTGAAGCTTTCTTT.

The chain uses TRBV7-8 and TRBJ1-5, with no clear D. CDR1 is SGHVS and CDR2 is FQNEAQ in the germline V gene. This CDR3 spans 15 amino acids. V lost 0 bases to trimming and J lost 0 bases, with 6 bases between them. This CDR3 is CASSLAVNSNQPQHF. Here the CDR3 DNA reads TGTGCCAGCAGCTTAGCGGTGAATAGCAATCAGCCCCAGCATTTT.

V is TRBV6-5 and J is TRBJ2-1; 7 bases match TRBD1. The CDR3 has 16 amino acids. J was trimmed by 1 base and V by 0 bases; bases with no gene match: 3. The germline gives CDR1 MNHEY, CDR2 SVGAGI. In DNA, the CDR3 is TGTGCCAGCAGTTACTCTTTGGGACAGTCCTACAATGAGCAGTTCTTC. It codes for CASSYSLGQSYNEQFF.